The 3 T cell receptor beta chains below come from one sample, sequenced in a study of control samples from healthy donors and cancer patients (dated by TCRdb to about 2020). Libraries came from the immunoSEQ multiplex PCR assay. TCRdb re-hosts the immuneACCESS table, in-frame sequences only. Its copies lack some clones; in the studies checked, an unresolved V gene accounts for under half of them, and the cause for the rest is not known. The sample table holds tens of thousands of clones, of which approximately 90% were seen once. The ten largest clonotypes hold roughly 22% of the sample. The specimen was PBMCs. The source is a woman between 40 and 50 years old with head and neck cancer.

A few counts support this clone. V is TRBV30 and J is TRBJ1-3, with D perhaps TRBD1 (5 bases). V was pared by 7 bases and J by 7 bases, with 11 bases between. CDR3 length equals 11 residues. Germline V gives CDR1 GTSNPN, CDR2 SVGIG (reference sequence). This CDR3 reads CAFPSGNTIYF. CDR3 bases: TGTGCCTTCCCCTCAGGGAACACCATATATTTT.

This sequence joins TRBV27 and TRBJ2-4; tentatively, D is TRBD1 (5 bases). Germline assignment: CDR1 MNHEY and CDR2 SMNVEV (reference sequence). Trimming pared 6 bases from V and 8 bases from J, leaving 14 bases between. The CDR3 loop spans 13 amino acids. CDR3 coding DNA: TGTGCCAGCAGGACAGCCGAAGAGGACATTCAGTACTTC. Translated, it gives CASRTAEEDIQYF.

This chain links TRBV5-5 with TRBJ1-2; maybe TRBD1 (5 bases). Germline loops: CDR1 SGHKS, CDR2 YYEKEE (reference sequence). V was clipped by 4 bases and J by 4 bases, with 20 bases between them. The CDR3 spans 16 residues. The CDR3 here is CASSNGTAHPLYGYTF. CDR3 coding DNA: TGTGCCAGCAGCAACGGGACGGCTCACCCTCTCTATGGCTACACCTTC. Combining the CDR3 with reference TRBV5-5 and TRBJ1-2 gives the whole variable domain DAGVTQSPTHLIKTRGQQVTLRCSPISGHKSVSWYQQVLGQGPQFIFQYYEKEERGRGNFPDRFSARQFPNYSSELNVNALLLGDSALYLCASSNGTAHPLYGYTFGSGTRLTVV.